This TCR beta chain was identified in a study of cytomegalovirus exposure and HLA in healthy donors. V lost 5 bases and J lost 5, with 19 bases in between. Germline CDR1 reads MNHEY; CDR2 reads SMNVEV (reference sequence). This CDR3 region has 16 residues. The data were produced by immunoSEQ multiplex PCR, yet TCRdb's version contains in-frame clones alone and is incomplete. In the table there are about 110,000 clones, more than 70% of which are singletons. Study-wide findings and caveats: The investigators catalogued under 200 TCR beta chains as cytomegalovirus-associated. Through in vitro validation, three CMV-associated chains were shown to be specific for CMV antigens. It was reported that the classifier diagnosed cytomegalovirus status with high specificity and sensitivity in both the original and validation cohorts.

Concerning this clone itself: Its target is unknown.

The donors were members of the validation cohort, which comprised about 120 subjects and was separate from the first cohort of more than 500 subjects. This chain links TRBV27 with TRBJ2-1; maybe TRBD2 (5 bases). The source of this sequence is a woman between 18 and 29 years old in good health and CMV-seronegative. Sequencing was carried out using PBMCs. For the CDR3, the DNA is TGTGCCAGCAGTAAATTTGGTCACCCCGGGGACAATGAGCAGTTCTTC. Amino acid sequence: CASSKFGHPGDNEQFF.